Below, 15 T cell receptor beta chains from the same sample are listed, as sequenced in a study of OX40 agonist ivuxolimab in advanced cancers. Generated by immunoSEQ multiplex PCR, the TCRdb table keeps only in-frame clones and is missing some. Among about 60,000 clones, roughly nine tenths were seen once, and the ten largest hold approximately 0.99%. The input for sequencing was CD4+ or CD8+ T cells sorted from blood, taken in a trial of the OX40 agonist ivuxolimab. These receptors were obtained from an adult with an advanced solid tumor such as melanoma, head and neck, liver or kidney cancer.

This rearrangement joins TRBV5-4 to TRBJ2-7; TRBD1 agrees at 12 bases. The CDR3 totals 14 residues. The V gene end was trimmed by 4 bases and the J gene end by 5 bases; junction bases not matched to a gene: 4. CDR1 is SGHNT, CDR2 YYREEE, per germline (reference sequence). The CDR3, as DNA: TGTGCCAGCAGCCGGGACAGGGGGCGGGACGAGCAGTACTTC. The encoded protein is CASSRDRGRDEQYF.

V is TRBV10-2 and J is TRBJ2-7; TRBD2 matches at 10 bases. The CDR3 is made up of 16 amino acids. CDR1 and CDR2 (germline): WSHSY, SAAADI. The CDR3 protein is CEDQGLAGALSYEQYF. The CDR3 nucleotides read TGCGAAGACCAAGGGCTAGCGGGAGCCCTCTCCTACGAGCAGTACTTC.

This chain joins TRBV18 and TRBJ2-2; D may be TRBD1 or TRBD2 (5 bases each). CDR1 is KGHSH, CDR2 LQKENI, per germline. V was clipped by 2 bases and J by 7 bases, with 11 bases between them. This CDR3 has 14 residues. The CDR3 DNA reads as TGTGCCAGCTCACCAAGAGGGGCGGACGGGGAGCTGTTTTTT. It encodes CASSPRGADGELFF.

The rearrangement uses TRBV4-1 and TRBJ1-5; no clear D. Germline loops: CDR1 MGHRA, CDR2 YSYEKL. V dropped 1 base and J dropped 4 bases, with 8 bases sitting between them. This CDR3 has 14 amino acids. CDR3 nucleotide sequence: TGCGCCAGCAGCCAAGGACGTACGAATCAGCCCCAGCATTTT. Its protein is CASSQGRTNQPQHF.

This chain connects TRBV19 to TRBJ2-5; 14 nucleotides line up with TRBD2. This CDR3 contains 14 residues. The germline V gene encodes CDR1 LNHDA and CDR2 SQIVND (reference sequence). Trimming removed 9 bases from V and 7 bases from J; junction bases left unmatched: 7. The CDR3 DNA reads TGTGCCAGCGGGACTAGCGGGGGCCGTGGGACCCAGTACTTC. This codes for CASGTSGGRGTQYF.

This clone was seen once. The chain is built from TRBV5-6 and TRBJ2-7; weak D call: TRBD1 (6 bases). V shed 4 bases and J shed 2 bases, with 16 bases lying between them. The germline V gene has CDR1 SGHDT and CDR2 YYEEEE. CDR3 length equals 15 residues. The CDR3 sequence: CASSPDPRGTYEQYF. The CDR3 DNA sequence: TGTGCCAGCAGCCCCGATCCCAGGGGTACCTACGAGCAGTACTTC.

The chain joins TRBV5-4 to TRBJ2-5; maybe TRBD2 (7 bases). V was pared by 4 bases and J by 2 bases, with 12 bases between. Germline V CDR1 and CDR2: SGHNT, YYREEE (reference sequence). The CDR3 is 14 residues long. The CDR3 reads CASSLGGQQETQYF. In DNA, the CDR3 is TGTGCCAGCAGCCTCGGGGGGCAGCAAGAGACCCAGTACTTC. The full variable domain, with the rest looked up from reference TRBV5-4 and TRBJ2-5, is ETGVTQSPTHLIKTRGQQVTLRCSSQSGHNTVSWYQQALGQGPQFIFQYYREEENGRGNFPPRFSGLQFPNYSSELNVNALELDDSALYLCASSLGGQQETQYFGPGTRLLVL.

The V and J genes are TRBV5-1 and TRBJ2-7; D might be TRBD2 (6 bases). Trimming took off 10 bases at V and 1 base at J, with 9 bases between the two ends. CDR3 length equals 11 residues. CDR1 is SGHRS and CDR2 is YFSETQ in the germline V gene. This CDR3 is CASRESYEQYF. The CDR3, as DNA: TGCGCCTCACGGGAGTCCTACGAGCAGTACTTC.

This clone came up once. The chain carries TRBV18 and TRBJ1-3, with 7 positions matching TRBD1. This CDR3 has 15 amino acids. Trimming took 3 bases from V and 0 from J; bases not matched to a gene: 2. The germline gives CDR1 KGHSH, CDR2 LQKENI. The DNA of the CDR3 is TGTGCCAGCTCACCTCAGGGGGGCTCTGGAAACACCATATATTTT. This encodes CASSPQGGSGNTIYF.

The rearrangement joins TRBV10-3 to TRBJ2-1, with 10 positions matching TRBD2. Germline CDR1 is ENHRY and CDR2 is SYGVKD. With 2 bases clipped from V and 13 bases from J, the junction kept 8 bases outside the gene matches. The CDR3 sequence is 14 residues long. The CDR3 region is CAISETDTSGNQFF. CDR3 nucleotides: TGTGCCATCAGTGAGACGGATACTAGCGGGAATCAGTTCTTC.

This rearrangement joins TRBV7-9 to TRBJ2-5; D is unresolved. Trimming took off 6 bases at V and 2 bases at J, with 10 bases between the two ends. CDR3 size: 13 residues. Germline V CDR1 and CDR2: SEHNR, FQNEAQ (reference sequence). DNA for the CDR3: TGTGCCAGCAGATCTAACCGGCAAGAGACCCAGTACTTC. This codes for CASRSNRQETQYF.

J is TRBJ2-7 and V is TRBV27; D gene uncertain. This CDR3 has 15 amino acids. CDR1 and CDR2 from the germline V gene are MNHEY and SMNVEV (reference sequence). V dropped 2 bases and J dropped 5 bases, with 16 bases sitting between them. CDR3 in DNA: TGTGCCAGCAGTTTACAGCCAGGCCTTTCTAACGAGCAGTACTTC. Residues: CASSLQPGLSNEQYF.

The rearrangement uses TRBV28 and TRBJ2-1; D gene unclear. V lost 2 bases and J lost 7, with 12 bases in between. Germline V gives CDR1 MDHEN, CDR2 SYDVKM. The CDR3 is 14 residues long. The CDR3 DNA is TGTGCCAGCAGTTTACGGGCAGCGCGGAATGAGCAGTTCTTC. It specifies CASSLRAARNEQFF.

This clone was recorded once. The chain is built from TRBV27 and TRBJ2-5, with a weak D call TRBD1 (5 bases). V gave up 6 bases and J gave up 4 bases, with 24 bases separating them. This CDR3 comprises 17 residues. In germline, CDR1 is MNHEY, CDR2 SMNVEV (reference sequence). The CDR3 nucleotides read TGTGCCAGCAGGCCCCCTAACAGGCCGAACCTAGTAGAGACCCAGTACTTC. Translation: CASRPPNRPNLVETQYF.

This chain joins TRBV7-8 and TRBJ2-5; TRBD1 matches 9 bases. The CDR3 contains 16 residues. With 5 bases clipped from V and 5 bases from J, the junction kept 12 bases outside the gene matches. Germline CDR1 SGHVS, CDR2 FQNEAQ. As DNA, the CDR3 is TGTGCCAGCAGCACGCGAAGACAGGGGGTGAGGGAGACCCAGTACTTC. Its translation: CASSTRRQGVRETQYF.